These 31 T cell receptor beta chains share one sample of origin, sequenced in a study of blood T cells in healthy people across ages. Through a sample-barcoded 5' primer and a J-beta primer mix, a second PCR was run for about 6 to 11 cycles. TCRdb reprocessed the 5' RACE reads with MiXCR, giving one entry per CDR3 protein. The sample carries about 940,000 distinct CDR3 sequences, about 48% recorded once. Source material: blood. The receptors originated from a man aged 25 to 45 in good health.

The V and J genes are TRBV6-4 and TRBJ2-3, with TRBD1 as a possible D gene (5 bases). The CDR3 contains 14 residues. Trimming took off 0 bases at V and 4 bases at J, with 8 bases between the two ends. Germline V gives CDR1 MRHNA, CDR2 SNTAGT. The CDR3 nucleotides read TGTGCCAGCAGTGACTCGCTCAGGGCAGATACGCAGTATTTT. Translated: CASSDSLRADTQYF.

This clonotype was observed a few times. The chain uses TRBV11-1 and TRBJ2-3; 11 bases match TRBD2. The CDR3 runs 13 residues. Trimming at V came to 7 bases and at J to 6 bases, leaving 3 bases not matched to a gene. The germline CDR1 and CDR2 sequences are SGHAT and FQDESV (reference sequence). The CDR3 DNA reads as TGTGCCAGCACCCTAGCGGGGGGTGATACGCAGTATTTT. The encoded protein is CASTLAGGDTQYF.

In regard to this clonotype: Given a much more abundant clone one base away, this may be a read error. V gene TRBV16 combines with J gene TRBJ2-5; TRBD1 aligns across 8 bases. The DNA matches TRBJ2-7 better at its end, which makes the J call doubtful. The CDR3 contains 15 residues. From germline, CDR1 is KGHSY and CDR2 FQNENV. CDR3 bases: TGTGTCAGCAGCCAATCCGGACAGGGCACCTACGAGCAGTACTTC. The encoded protein is CVSSQSGQGTYEQYF.

This clonotype showed up just a few times. The chain is built from TRBV13 and TRBJ2-7, with TRBD2 identical over 10 bases. Unmatched junction bases numbered 6, after V lost 6 bases and J lost 4 bases. CDR1 and CDR2 from the germline V gene are PRHDT and FYEKMQ (reference sequence). This CDR3 has 14 amino acids. CDR3 coding DNA: TGTGCCAGCAGTTGGAGCGGGGGGGGTTACGAGCAGTACTTC. Protein sequence: CASSWSGGGYEQYF.

This clonotype was observed a handful of times. The CDR3 DNA reads as TGTGCCAGCTCTTCGGGACTAGCGGGACGTGGACGGAATACGCAGTATTTT. Translation: CASSSGLAGRGRNTQYF. The J gene is TRBJ2-3, the V gene TRBV18, with 13 bases aligning to TRBD2. The CDR3 is 17 amino acids. Germline CDR1 reads KGHSH; CDR2 reads LQKENI. J was trimmed by 7 bases and V by 6 bases; bases with no gene match: 13. Full variable domain (rest looked up from reference TRBV18 and TRBJ2-3): NAGVMQNPRHLVRRRGQEARLRCSPMKGHSHVYWYRQLPEEGLKFMVYLQKENIIDESGMPKERFSAEFPKEGPSILRIQQVVRGDSAAYFCASSSGLAGRGRNTQYFGPGTRLTVL.

The J gene is TRBJ2-6, the V gene TRBV20-1; 13 bases agree with TRBD2. With V trimmed by 4 bases and J by 2 bases, 17 bases remained unmatched. Germline CDR1 DFQATT, CDR2 SNEGSKA (reference sequence). This CDR3 spans 21 amino acids. The CDR3 DNA follows: TGCAGTGCTAAAGATCCAGGGTTACCACTAGCGGGGGGGACTGGGGCCAACGTCCTGACTTTC. Its protein product is CSAKDPGLPLAGGTGANVLTF.

V and J are TRBV20-1 and TRBJ2-3, with 8 bases matching TRBD2. CDR3 length equals 12 residues. Germline CDR1 DFQATT, CDR2 SNEGSKA (reference sequence). The CDR3: CSGGESTDTQYF. The CDR3 DNA is TGCAGCGGGGGGGAAAGCACAGATACGCAGTATTTT.

The rearrangement uses TRBV18 and TRBJ1-1; D unresolved. The CDR3 loop spans 14 amino acids. Per the germline V gene, CDR1 is KGHSH and CDR2 is LQKENI. With 2 bases removed from V and 1 base from J, the gap between germline ends came to 8 bases. The CDR3, as DNA: TGTGCCAGCTCACCATATCGGGAGAACACTGAAGCTTTCTTT. It yields the protein CASSPYRENTEAFF.

The V and J genes are TRBV5-1 and TRBJ1-4; TRBD1 is a possible D gene (6 bases). Germline values: CDR1 SGHRS, CDR2 YFSETQ. The length of the CDR3 is 16 residues. Trimming left V 5 bases short and J 8 bases short, with 22 bases between. The CDR3 sequence is CASRLGVRGLNEKLFF. The CDR3 DNA follows: TGCGCCAGCAGACTGGGGGTCAGGGGCCTTAACGAAAAACTGTTTTTT.

The V gene is TRBV14, the J gene TRBJ2-5; perhaps D is TRBD1 or TRBD2 (5 bases each). Trimming cost V 2 bases and J 1 base, with 20 bases left between them. The CDR3 has 18 amino acids. Germline-derived CDR1 and CDR2 are SGHDN and FVKESK. The CDR3: CASSQRGETERFQETQYF. CDR3 in DNA: TGTGCCAGCAGCCAAAGAGGGGAAACGGAAAGATTCCAAGAGACCCAGTACTTC.

The chain employs TRBV11-2 and TRBJ1-1; 8 bases align to TRBD1. The germline CDR1 and CDR2 sequences are SGHAT and FQNNGV. V dropped 4 bases and J dropped 5; count of bases not matched to a gene: 6. This CDR3 has 14 residues. The CDR3 DNA sequence: TGTGCCAGCAGCTCCTCGGACAGGGTAACTGAAGCTTTCTTT. It encodes CASSSSDRVTEAFF.

The V and J genes are TRBV20-1 and TRBJ2-7; possibly TRBD1 for D (6 bases). CDR3 length: 13 residues. Germline values: CDR1 DFQATT, CDR2 SNEGSKA (reference sequence). The ends were cut back, 6 bases at V and 7 bases at J, with 19 bases in the middle. CDR3 sequence: CSARMQGSWEQYF. CDR3 nucleotide sequence: TGCAGTGCCCGGATGCAGGGGTCTTGGGAGCAGTACTTC.

The V call is TRBV6-2 or TRBV6-3, the J call TRBJ2-3; no clear D gene. CDR1 is MNHEY and CDR2 is SVGEGT in the germline V gene. CDR3 length equals 15 residues. V lost 9 bases and J lost 4, with 20 bases in between. The CDR3 loop reads CASLRWGRGSDTQYF. The CDR3 DNA reads as TGTGCCAGTCTCCGTTGGGGTCGTGGGTCAGATACGCAGTATTTT.

This clonotype has more than one count but fewer than ten. The chain joins TRBV7-2 to TRBJ2-3, with a possible D match to TRBD2 (6 bases). The ends were cut back, 6 bases at V and 5 bases at J, with 15 bases in the middle. In germline, CDR1 is SGHTA, CDR2 FQGNSA. The CDR3 loop spans 14 amino acids. The CDR3: CASRAGLAGDTQYF. CDR3 DNA sequence: TGTGCCAGCAGGGCGGGGCTAGCCGGAGATACGCAGTATTTT.

The chain is built from TRBV7-2 and TRBJ1-3; D not certain. The germline V gene encodes CDR1 SGHTA and CDR2 FQGNSA. The CDR3 spans 16 residues. V dropped 5 bases and J dropped 7 bases, with 21 bases sitting between them. The CDR3 bases are TGTGCCAGCAGCCCCGCCCAAACAGCGTCAGGCAACACCATATATTTT. It specifies CASSPAQTASGNTIYF.

As for this clonotype: The junction shows a germline mismatch at one end, possibly a read error. This chain joins TRBV9 and TRBJ1-3, with TRBD1 identical over 7 bases. Germline CDR1 is SGDLS and CDR2 is YYNGEE. The CDR3 sequence is 15 residues long. CDR3 DNA: TGTGCCAGCAGCGCAAGTGCGGCAGGGGGAAACACCGTATATTTT. Translation: CASSASAAGGNTVYF.

J is TRBJ1-5 and V is TRBV27, with D unclear. CDR3 length: 14 amino acids. The V and J ends lost 0 bases and 4 bases respectively, with 7 bases between them. CDR1 MNHEY and CDR2 SMNVEV come from the germline V gene (reference sequence). The CDR3 bases are TGTGCCAGCAGTTTATCGCGGCAGAATCAGCCCCAGCATTTT. This translates into CASSLSRQNQPQHF.

This clonotype has ten or more counts. This chain uses TRBV20-1 with TRBJ1-6; D is possibly TRBD1 (5 bases). CDR1 and CDR2 (germline): DFQATT, SNEGSKA (reference sequence). The CDR3 covers 13 residues. V was cut by 6 bases and J by 10 bases, with 16 bases left in between. The CDR3 bases are TGCAGTGCCCTGACAGCCGTCGGGTCACCCCTCCACTTT. This sequence encodes CSALTAVGSPLHF.

This rearrangement joins TRBV30 to TRBJ2-7; D unresolved. Germline CDR1 reads GTSNPN; CDR2 reads SVGIG (reference sequence). V was clipped by 3 bases and J by 3 bases, with 21 bases between them. The CDR3 consists of 16 residues. This CDR3 is CAWSPKPPGEDYEQYF. CDR3 nucleotides: TGTGCCTGGAGCCCCAAACCCCCAGGCGAAGACTACGAGCAGTACTTC.

The chain has TRBV21-1 and TRBJ1-1. TRBV21-1 is termed a pseudogene. The CDR3 consists of 12 residues. CDR3 DNA sequence: TGTGCCAGCAGCAGGGGGAGGGGTCTAGATTTCTTT. The encoded protein is CASSRGRGLDFF.

The V call is TRBV27, the J call TRBJ1-1; a possible D gene is TRBD1 (5 bases). The CDR3 totals 13 residues. Germline CDR1 is MNHEY and CDR2 is SMNVEV (reference sequence). Deletions cut 10 bases from V and 7 bases from J, with 19 bases between. In nucleotides, the CDR3 is TGTGCCACCGGTGGGGCGAAACGGAGTGAAGCTTTCTTT. This sequence encodes CATGGAKRSEAFF.

This chain joins TRBV29-1 and TRBJ1-2, with 8 bases lining up with TRBD1. Germline V CDR1 and CDR2: SQVTM, ANQGSEA. Trimming took 8 bases from V and 7 from J; bases not matched to a gene: 18. The CDR3 loop spans 15 amino acids. CDR3 loop: CSIQGQGNDGCGYTF. The CDR3 coding sequence is TGCAGCATTCAAGGACAGGGCAATGATGGCTGTGGCTACACCTTC.

The J gene is TRBJ2-6, the V gene TRBV11-2; no firm D call. Germline lookup yields CDR1 SGHAT and CDR2 FQNNGV. With 7 bases removed from V and 8 bases from J, the gap between germline ends came to 12 bases. This CDR3 region has 13 residues. CDR3: CASTAVNTNVLTF. The CDR3 coding sequence is TGTGCCAGCACCGCAGTAAATACCAACGTCCTGACTTTC.

This clonotype was found once. This sequence joins TRBV5-4 and TRBJ2-1, with 11 nucleotides matching TRBD2. There are 17 residues in the CDR3. V shed 4 bases and J 0 bases; nucleotides not matched to a gene: 6. Germline V gene data show CDR1 as SGHNT and CDR2 as YYREEE (reference sequence). For the CDR3, the DNA is TGTGCCAGCAGCAGGGGTAGCGGGGGGGGCTCCTACAATGAGCAGTTCTTC. Amino acids: CASSRGSGGGSYNEQFF.

The rearrangement links TRBV15 to TRBJ1-5; 7 bases align to TRBD1. CDR1 is LNHNV and CDR2 is YYDKDF in the germline V gene (reference sequence). The V and J ends lost 0 bases and 5 bases, in that order; junction bases with no gene match: 7. This CDR3 is built from 16 residues. The CDR3, as DNA: TGTGCCACCAGCAGAGAGGCGACAGGGACACATCAGCCCCAGCATTTT. This translates into CATSREATGTHQPQHF.

This clonotype was found a few times. The chain joins TRBV3-1 to TRBJ2-7, with no clear D. This CDR3 contains 13 residues. In germline, CDR1 is LGHDT, CDR2 YNNKEL (reference sequence). Trimming removed 4 bases from V and 7 bases from J, with 14 bases in between. CDR3: CASSPLGVGEQYF. DNA of the CDR3: TGTGCCAGCAGCCCGCTTGGGGTCGGGGAGCAGTACTTC.

This chain links TRBV6-6 with TRBJ1-1; D is undetermined. Trimming stripped 2 bases from V and 3 bases from J, with 10 bases between. Per the germline V gene, CDR1 is MNHNY and CDR2 is SVGAGI (reference sequence). The CDR3 loop spans 14 amino acids. DNA of the CDR3: TGTGCCAGCAGTTACGGGGAATGGGACACTGAAGCTTTCTTT. Protein: CASSYGEWDTEAFF.

This chain uses TRBV12-3 or TRBV12-4 with TRBJ2-3; D may be TRBD2 (5 bases). This CDR3 is built from 18 residues. V dropped 6 bases and J dropped 2 bases, with 24 bases sitting between them. For the CDR3, the DNA is TGTGCCAGCAGCCTGGGAGAGAGGGTCGTTTCAGACACAGATACGCAGTATTTT. Amino acids: CASSLGERVVSDTDTQYF.

The rearrangement joins TRBV7-9 to TRBJ2-7; 13 bases match TRBD2. The CDR3 contains 18 residues. V was pared by 2 bases and J by 4 bases, with 11 bases of the junction left unmatched. CDR1 is SEHNR, CDR2 FQNEAQ, per germline (reference sequence). CDR3 sequence (DNA): TGTGCCAGCAGCTTACCACTAGCGGGGGGGCCTTTCTTATACGAGCAGTACTTC. Translated: CASSLPLAGGPFLYEQYF.

This CDR3 is CATAGDRVAYTEAFF. CDR3 coding DNA: TGTGCCACGGCGGGGGACAGGGTTGCGTACACTGAAGCTTTCTTT. The V and J genes are TRBV15 and TRBJ1-1; 9 bases align to TRBD1. CDR3 length: 15 amino acids. Germline CDR1 reads LNHNV; CDR2 reads YYDKDF (reference sequence). V dropped 9 bases and J dropped 3; count of bases not matched to a gene: 11.

The rearrangement uses TRBV9 and TRBJ2-5; 10 bases line up with TRBD2. This CDR3 has 14 residues. With 3 bases clipped from V and 5 bases from J, the junction kept 4 bases outside the gene matches. From germline, CDR1 is SGDLS and CDR2 YYNGEE. CDR3: CASSASGGPETQYF. In DNA form, the CDR3 reads TGTGCCAGCAGCGCTAGCGGGGGACCTGAGACCCAGTACTTC.